The 2 T cell receptor beta chains below all came from one sample that was sequenced in a study of blood T cell repertoires in COVID-19 (dated by TCRdb to 2018 to 2021). Library prep was done by the immunoSEQ multiplex PCR assay. TCRdb took over this immuneACCESS table, retaining in-frame rearrangements with V and J assigned. Such tables are incomplete; in checked studies, under half of the missing clones stem from an unresolved V gene, and the remainder is unexplained. This sample gives 350,000 to 500,000 clones in total; roughly 90% of them show up just once. Around 1.5% of the sample lies in the top ten. The sequenced material came from PBMCs or T cells enriched from blood (not recorded which). The receptor set was obtained from a woman between 18 and 30 years old who had been exposed to COVID-19.

This chain uses TRBV5-8 with TRBJ2-5; TRBD1 is a possible D gene (5 bases). CDR1 and CDR2 (germline): SGHTS, YDEGEE. This CDR3 has 17 amino acids. Trimming removed 4 bases from V and 1 base from J, with 20 bases in between. DNA of the CDR3: TGTGCCAGCAGCCCCCCCGGCAGGGAAGGCAGCCAAGAGACCCAGTACTTC. Its protein product is CASSPPGREGSQETQYF.

The rearrangement links TRBV7-9 to TRBJ1-2; D unclear. The V end lost 1 base, the J end lost 8 bases, and 11 bases lay between the germline ends. CDR1 and CDR2 (germline): SEHNR, FQNEAQ (reference sequence). There are 13 residues in the CDR3. The CDR3 sequence: CASSLDGGGGYTF. Written as DNA, the CDR3 is TGTGCCAGCAGCTTAGACGGCGGTGGCGGCTACACCTTC. Full variable domain (rest looked up from reference TRBV7-9 and TRBJ1-2): DTGVSQNPRHKITKRGQNVTFRCDPISEHNRLYWYRQTLGQGPEFLTYFQNEAQLEKSRLLSDRFSAERPKGSFSTLEIQRTEQGDSAMYLCASSLDGGGGYTFGSGTRLTVV.